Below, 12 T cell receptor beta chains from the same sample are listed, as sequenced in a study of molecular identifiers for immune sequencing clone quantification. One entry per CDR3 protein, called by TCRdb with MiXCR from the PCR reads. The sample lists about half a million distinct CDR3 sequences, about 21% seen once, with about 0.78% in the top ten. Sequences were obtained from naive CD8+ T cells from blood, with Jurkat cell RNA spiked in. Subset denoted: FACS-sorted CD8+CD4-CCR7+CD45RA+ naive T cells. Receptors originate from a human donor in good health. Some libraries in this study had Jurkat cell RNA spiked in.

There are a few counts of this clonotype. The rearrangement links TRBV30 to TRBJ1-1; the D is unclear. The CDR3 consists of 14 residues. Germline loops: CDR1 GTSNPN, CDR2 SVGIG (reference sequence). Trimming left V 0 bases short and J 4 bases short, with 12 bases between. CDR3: CAWSVAFLGTEAFF. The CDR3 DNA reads TGTGCCTGGAGTGTGGCCTTTTTGGGCACTGAAGCTTTCTTT.

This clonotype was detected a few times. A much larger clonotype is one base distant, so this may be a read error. The CDR3 bases are TGCGCCGGCAGTGAGTCGTATGAAGCTTTCTTT. It codes for CAGSESYEAFF. The chain has TRBV10-2 and TRBJ1-1; D is unclear. The CDR3 loop spans 11 amino acids. Germline V gene sequence: CDR1 WSHSY, CDR2 SAAADI.

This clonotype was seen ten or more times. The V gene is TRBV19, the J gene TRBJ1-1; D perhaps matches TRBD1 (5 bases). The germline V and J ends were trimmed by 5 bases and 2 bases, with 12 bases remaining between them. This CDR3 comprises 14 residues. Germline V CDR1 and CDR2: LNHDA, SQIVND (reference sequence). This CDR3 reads CASSYRDLNTEAFF. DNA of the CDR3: TGTGCCAGTAGTTACCGGGACCTAAACACTGAAGCTTTCTTT.

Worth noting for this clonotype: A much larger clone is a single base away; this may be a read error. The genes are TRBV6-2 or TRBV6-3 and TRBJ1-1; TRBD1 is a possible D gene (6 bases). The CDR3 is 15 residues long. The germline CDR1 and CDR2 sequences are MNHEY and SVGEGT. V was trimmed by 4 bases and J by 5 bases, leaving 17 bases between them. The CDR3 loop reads CASSCSGGGGTEAFF. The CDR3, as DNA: TGTGCCAGCAGTTGCAGTGGAGGGGGAGGAACTGAAGCTTTCTTT.

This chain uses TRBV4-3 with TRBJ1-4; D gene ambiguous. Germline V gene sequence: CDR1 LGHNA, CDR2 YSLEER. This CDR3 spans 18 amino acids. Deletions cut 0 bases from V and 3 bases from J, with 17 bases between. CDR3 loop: CASSQDTAGSRANEKLFF. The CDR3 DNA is TGCGCCAGCAGCCAAGATACGGCCGGGAGTCGGGCTAATGAAAAACTGTTTTTT.

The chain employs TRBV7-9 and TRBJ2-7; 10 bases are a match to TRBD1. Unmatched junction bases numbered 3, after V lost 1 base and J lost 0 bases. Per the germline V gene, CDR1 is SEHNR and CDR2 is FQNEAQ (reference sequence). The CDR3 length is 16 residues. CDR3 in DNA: TGTGCCAGCAGCTTAGGACAGGGGGCGAGCTCCTACGAGCAGTACTTC. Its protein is CASSLGQGASSYEQYF.

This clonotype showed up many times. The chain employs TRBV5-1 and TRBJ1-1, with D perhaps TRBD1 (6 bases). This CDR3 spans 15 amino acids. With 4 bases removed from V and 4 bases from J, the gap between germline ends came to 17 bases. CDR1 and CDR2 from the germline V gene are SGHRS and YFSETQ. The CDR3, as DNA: TGCGCCAGCAGCACACGGACCCCGGGGGCCACTGAAGCTTTCTTT. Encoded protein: CASSTRTPGATEAFF.

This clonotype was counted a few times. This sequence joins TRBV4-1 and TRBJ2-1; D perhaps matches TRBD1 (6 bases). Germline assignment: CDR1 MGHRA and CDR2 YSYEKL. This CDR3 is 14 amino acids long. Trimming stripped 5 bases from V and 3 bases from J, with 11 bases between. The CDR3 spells CASSNRDNYNEQFF. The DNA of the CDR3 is TGCGCCAGCAGCAACCGGGACAACTACAATGAGCAGTTCTTC.

CDR3 sequence: CASSPSRMGNTGELFF. The CDR3 coding sequence is TGTGCCAGCAGCCCATCTAGAATGGGGAACACCGGGGAGCTGTTTTTT. The rearrangement uses TRBV5-5 and TRBJ2-2; D is unclear. CDR3 length: 16 amino acids. Germline CDR1 and CDR2: SGHKS and YYEKEE (reference sequence). V was trimmed by 4 bases and J by 1 base, leaving 14 bases between them. Drawing the rest from reference TRBV5-5 and TRBJ2-2, the complete variable domain is DAGVTQSPTHLIKTRGQQVTLRCSPISGHKSVSWYQQVLGQGPQFIFQYYEKEERGRGNFPDRFSARQFPNYSSELNVNALLLGDSALYLCASSPSRMGNTGELFFGEGSRLTVL.

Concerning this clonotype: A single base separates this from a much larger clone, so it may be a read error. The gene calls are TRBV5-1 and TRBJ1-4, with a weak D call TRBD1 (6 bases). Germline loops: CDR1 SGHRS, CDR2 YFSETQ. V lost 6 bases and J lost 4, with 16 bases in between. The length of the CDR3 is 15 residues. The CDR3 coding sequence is TGCGCCAGCATCCCATGGACAGACCATAATGAAAAACTGTTTTTT. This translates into CASIPWTDHNEKLFF.

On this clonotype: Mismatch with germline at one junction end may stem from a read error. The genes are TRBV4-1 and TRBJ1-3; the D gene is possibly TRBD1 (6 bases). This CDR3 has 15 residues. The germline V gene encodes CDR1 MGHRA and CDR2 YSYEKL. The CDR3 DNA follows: TGCGCCGGCAGCCAAATAGGGGGCTCTGGAAACACCATATATTTT. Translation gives CAGSQIGGSGNTIYF.

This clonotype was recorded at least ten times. CDR3 DNA sequence: TGTGCCACCCAAGAAGAGACCCAGTACTTC. Translating gives CATQEETQYF. V and J are TRBV6-1 and TRBJ2-5; no reliable D call. V was shortened by 10 bases and J by 3 bases, with 6 bases between the two germline ends. CDR3 size: 10 residues. Germline V lookup: CDR1 MNHNS, CDR2 SASEGT.